These 5 T cell receptor beta chains were sequenced from one sample in a study of T cells in Graves' hyperthyroidism and ophthalmopathy (dated by TCRdb to the late 2010s). The library was obtained by multiplex PCR. The sequencing machine was an Illumina HiSeq 2000. Amplification of TCR beta CDR3 regions was carried out from RNA transcripts. The TCR CDR3 was subjected to a first round of RT-PCR using the HTBI primer set and the Qiagen OneStep RT-PCR kit. The raw public reads went through TCRdb reprocessing: fastp at Q25, MiXCR clone calling, in-frame beta chains kept. Every CDR3 protein is listed once, alongside the most common genes and DNA of its rows. This sample lists roughly 700,000 distinct CDR3 sequences; over 35% were detected once. The ten most abundant clones make up 31% of the sample. The sample was blood. These receptors all stem from a woman aged 35 to 49 with Graves' hyperthyroidism.

V is TRBV29-1 and J is TRBJ2-7; perhaps TRBD1 as D (5 bases). The DNA end is a closer match to TRBJ2-1, so the J assignment may be wrong. CDR3 length equals 11 residues. Germline V gene data show CDR1 as SQVTM and CDR2 as ANQGSEA. DNA for the CDR3: TGCAGCGTCCCCCAGGGTTATGAGCAGTTCTTC. Translated: CSVPQGYEQFF.

Worth noting for this clonotype: A much larger clonotype is one base distant, so this may be a read error. A read error is likely, as this CDR3 ends without the conserved phenylalanine or tryptophan. The chain links TRBV10-3 to TRBJ1-1; D gene uncertain. There are 12 residues in the CDR3. Trimming took 3 bases from V and 6 from J, leaving 8 bases between them. CDR1 ENHRY and CDR2 SYGVKD come from the germline V gene. CDR3 DNA: TGTGCCATCAGTGATGTGGGCTCTGAAGCTTTCCTT. Its translation is CAISDVGSEAFL.

The CDR3 protein is CASSYSGRDGNGQYF. The CDR3 DNA reads as TGTGCCAGCAGTTATTCCGGGAGGGACGGGAACGGGCAGTACTTC. The rearrangement links TRBV12-3 or TRBV12-4 to TRBJ2-7, with 8 bases fitting TRBD2. Trimming took 4 bases from V and 9 from J; bases not matched to a gene: 14. This CDR3 has 15 amino acids.

This clonotype was counted many times. The V call is TRBV20-1, the J call TRBJ1-2; 9 bases fit TRBD1. The CDR3 is made up of 15 amino acids. Germline assignment: CDR1 DFQATT and CDR2 SNEGSKA (reference sequence). V lost 5 bases and J lost 8; bases outside the gene matches: 15. CDR3 coding DNA: TGCAGTGCTTCCCCCTTTCTAGGACAGGGGATCGGCTACACCTTC. Its translation: CSASPFLGQGIGYTF.

V is TRBV7-2 and J is TRBJ2-6; D is unresolved. The CDR3 totals 16 residues. CDR1 and CDR2 from the germline V gene are SGHTA and FQGNSA. V was cut by 1 base and J by 1 base, with 8 bases left in between. The CDR3 protein is CASSLDSSSGANVLTF. CDR3 nucleotides: TGTGCCAGCAGCTTAGATTCGTCTTCTGGGGCCAACGTCCTGACTTTC.